This entry features one T cell receptor (beta chain) sequence. CDR3 length: 14 residues. From germline, CDR1 is SEHNR and CDR2 FQNEAQ (reference sequence). With V trimmed by 2 bases and J by 7 bases, 3 bases remained unmatched. This PCR relied on a set of 60 Vbeta primers and 13 Jbeta primers. Clones were sequenced by immunoSEQ multiplex PCR, and TCRdb holds only the in-frame ones, with some missing. The sample carries 150,000 or so clones, more than 60% recorded once. The sample comes from a study of cytomegalovirus exposure and HLA in healthy donors. The V call is TRBV7-9, the J call TRBJ1-2; 11 nucleotides agree with TRBD1. The receptor was isolated from a middle-aged man in good health and CMV-seropositive. The sample comprised PBMCs. CDR3 region: CASSLSGTGGGYTF. Here the CDR3 DNA reads TGTGCCAGCAGCTTATCGGGGACAGGGGGTGGCTACACCTTC.